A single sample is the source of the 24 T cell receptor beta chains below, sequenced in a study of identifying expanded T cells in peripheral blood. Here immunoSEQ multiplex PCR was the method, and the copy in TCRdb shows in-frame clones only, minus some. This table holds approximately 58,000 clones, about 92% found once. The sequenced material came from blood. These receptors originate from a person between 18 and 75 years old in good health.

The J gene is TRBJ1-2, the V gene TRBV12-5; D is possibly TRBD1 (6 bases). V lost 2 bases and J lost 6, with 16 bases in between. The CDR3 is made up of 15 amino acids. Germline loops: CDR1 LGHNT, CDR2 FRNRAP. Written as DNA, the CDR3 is TGTGCTAGTGGTTTGAGGGTACAGGGTGTCGATGGCTACACCTTC. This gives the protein CASGLRVQGVDGYTF.

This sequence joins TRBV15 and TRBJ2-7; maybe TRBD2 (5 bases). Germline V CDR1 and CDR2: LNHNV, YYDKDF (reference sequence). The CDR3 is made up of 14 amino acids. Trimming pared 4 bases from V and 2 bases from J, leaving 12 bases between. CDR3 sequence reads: CATSMNPGAYEQYF. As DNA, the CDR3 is TGTGCCACCAGCATGAATCCCGGGGCCTACGAGCAGTACTTC.

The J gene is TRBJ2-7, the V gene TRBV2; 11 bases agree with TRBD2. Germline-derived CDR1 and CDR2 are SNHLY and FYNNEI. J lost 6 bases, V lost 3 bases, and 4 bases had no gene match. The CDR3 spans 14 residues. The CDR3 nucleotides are TGTGCCAGCAGTGATCTGACTAGCGGGGTCGAGCAGTACTTC. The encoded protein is CASSDLTSGVEQYF.

The CDR3 bases are TGCGCCAGCAGCCAAGGGAGCACCTATGGCTACACCTTC. Translating it yields CASSQGSTYGYTF. This chain links TRBV4-3 with TRBJ1-2; D uncertain. The germline V gene has CDR1 LGHNA and CDR2 YSLEER. V was trimmed by 1 base and J by 4 bases, leaving 7 bases between them. This CDR3 has 13 amino acids.

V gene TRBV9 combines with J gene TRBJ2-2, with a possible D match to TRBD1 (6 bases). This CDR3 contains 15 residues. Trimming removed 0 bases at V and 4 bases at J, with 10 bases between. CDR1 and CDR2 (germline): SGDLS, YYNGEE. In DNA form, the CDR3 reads TGTGCCAGCAGCGTAGATGGGACAATCACCGGGGAGCTGTTTTTT. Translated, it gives CASSVDGTITGELFF. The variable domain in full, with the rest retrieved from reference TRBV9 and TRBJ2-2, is DSGVTQTPKHLITATGQRVTLRCSPRSGDLSVYWYQQSLDQGLQFLIQYYNGEERAKGNILERFSAQQFPDLHSELNLSSLELGDSALYFCASSVDGTITGELFFGEGSRLTVL.

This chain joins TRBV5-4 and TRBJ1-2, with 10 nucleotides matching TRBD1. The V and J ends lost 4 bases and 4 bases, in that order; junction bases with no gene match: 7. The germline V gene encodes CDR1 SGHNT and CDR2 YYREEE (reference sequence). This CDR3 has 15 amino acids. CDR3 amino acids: CASSPDRGRTYGYTF. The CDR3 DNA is TGTGCCAGCAGCCCTGACAGGGGGCGCACCTATGGCTACACCTTC.

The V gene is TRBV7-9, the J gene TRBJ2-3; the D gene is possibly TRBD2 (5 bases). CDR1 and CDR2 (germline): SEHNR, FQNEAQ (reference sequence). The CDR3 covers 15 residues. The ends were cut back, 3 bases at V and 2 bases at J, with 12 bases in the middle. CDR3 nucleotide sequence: TGTGCCAGCAGCTTGGCTAGCAGTTACACAGATACGCAGTATTTT. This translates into CASSLASSYTDTQYF. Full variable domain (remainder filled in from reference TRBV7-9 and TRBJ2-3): DTGVSQNPRHKITKRGQNVTFRCDPISEHNRLYWYRQTLGQGPEFLTYFQNEAQLEKSRLLSDRFSAERPKGSFSTLEIQRTEQGDSAMYLCASSLASSYTDTQYFGPGTRLTVL.

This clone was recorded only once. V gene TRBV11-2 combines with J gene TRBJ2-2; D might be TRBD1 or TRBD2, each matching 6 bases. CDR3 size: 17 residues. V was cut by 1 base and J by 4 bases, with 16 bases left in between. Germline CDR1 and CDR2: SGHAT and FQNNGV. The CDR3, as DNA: TGTGCCAGCAGCTTAGTTTCCGGGGGCGCAGGCACCGGGGAGCTGTTTTTT. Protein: CASSLVSGGAGTGELFF.

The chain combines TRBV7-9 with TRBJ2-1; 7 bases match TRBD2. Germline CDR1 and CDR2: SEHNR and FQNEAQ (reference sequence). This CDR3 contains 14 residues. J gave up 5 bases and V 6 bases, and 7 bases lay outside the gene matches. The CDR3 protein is CASSSGGFHNEQFF. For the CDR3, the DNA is TGTGCCAGCAGTTCGGGAGGCTTCCACAATGAGCAGTTCTTC.

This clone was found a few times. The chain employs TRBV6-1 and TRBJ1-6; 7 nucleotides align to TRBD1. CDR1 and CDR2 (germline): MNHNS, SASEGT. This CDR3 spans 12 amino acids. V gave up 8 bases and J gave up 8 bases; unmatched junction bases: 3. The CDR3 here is CASATGDSPLHF. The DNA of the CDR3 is TGTGCCAGCGCCACAGGGGATTCACCCCTCCACTTT.

The CDR3 is CASRRTGYTYGYTF. CDR3 bases: TGTGCCAGCAGGCGGACAGGGTATACCTATGGCTACACCTTC. This chain uses TRBV28 with TRBJ1-2; the match to TRBD1 covers 8 bases. This CDR3 is 14 amino acids long. The germline gives CDR1 MDHEN, CDR2 SYDVKM. V shed 6 bases and J 4 bases; nucleotides not matched to a gene: 7.

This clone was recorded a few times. The CDR3 sequence is CASSLGFNIQYF. For the CDR3, the DNA is TGTGCCAGCAGCTTGGGGTTTAACATTCAGTACTTC. The chain combines TRBV5-6 with TRBJ2-4; D call uncertain. V was clipped by 0 bases and J by 7 bases, with 5 bases between them. The CDR3 is made up of 12 amino acids. CDR1 and CDR2 from the germline V gene are SGHDT and YYEEEE.

CDR3 sequence reads: CASSFWTSGGFTDTQYF. As DNA, the CDR3 is TGTGCCAGCAGTTTTTGGACTAGCGGGGGGTTCACAGATACGCAGTATTTT. This sequence joins TRBV5-4 and TRBJ2-3; 14 positions agree with TRBD2. The CDR3 contains 17 residues. The germline gives CDR1 SGHNT, CDR2 YYREEE (reference sequence). Germline trimming cut 5 bases from V and 2 bases from J; bases unmatched to any gene: 7.

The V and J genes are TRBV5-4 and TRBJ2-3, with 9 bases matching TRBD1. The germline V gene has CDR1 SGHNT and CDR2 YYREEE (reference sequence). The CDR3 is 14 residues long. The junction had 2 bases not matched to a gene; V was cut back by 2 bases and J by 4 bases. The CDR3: CASSLTGGADTQYF. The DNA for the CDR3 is TGTGCCAGCAGCTTAACAGGGGGCGCAGATACGCAGTATTTT.

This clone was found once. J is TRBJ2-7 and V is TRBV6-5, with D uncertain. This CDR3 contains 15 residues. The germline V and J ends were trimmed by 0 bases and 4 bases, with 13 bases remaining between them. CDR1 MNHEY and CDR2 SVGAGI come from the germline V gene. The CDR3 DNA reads TGTGCCAGCAGTTACTCGTGGCCGGGTAGTTACGAGCAGTACTTC. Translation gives CASSYSWPGSYEQYF.

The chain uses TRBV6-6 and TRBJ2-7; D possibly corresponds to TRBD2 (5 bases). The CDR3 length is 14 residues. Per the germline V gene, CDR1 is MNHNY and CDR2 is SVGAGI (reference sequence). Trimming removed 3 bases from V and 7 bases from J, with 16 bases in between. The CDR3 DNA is TGTGCCAGCAGTTATCAACTAGACGCCAGTGAGCAGTACTTC. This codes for CASSYQLDASEQYF.

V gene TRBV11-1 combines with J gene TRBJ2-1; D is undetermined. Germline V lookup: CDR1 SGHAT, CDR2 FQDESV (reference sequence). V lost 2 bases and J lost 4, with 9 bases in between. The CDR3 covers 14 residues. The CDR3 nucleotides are TGTGCCAGCAGCTTAACCGACCTTTACAATGAGCAGTTCTTC. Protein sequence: CASSLTDLYNEQFF.

The CDR3 DNA follows: TGTGCCAGCAGTGAAGCAAAGGGTCCGAACACTGAAGCTTTCTTT. It specifies CASSEAKGPNTEAFF. The chain is built from TRBV2 and TRBJ1-1; D unresolved. The CDR3 runs to 15 residues. The germline CDR1 and CDR2 sequences are SNHLY and FYNNEI. Deletions cut 0 bases from V and 1 base from J, with 9 bases between.

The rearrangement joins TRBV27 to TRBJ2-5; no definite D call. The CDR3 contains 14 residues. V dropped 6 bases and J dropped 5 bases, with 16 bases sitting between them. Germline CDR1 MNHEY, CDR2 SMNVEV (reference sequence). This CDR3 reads CASSPRATRETQYF. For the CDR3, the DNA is TGTGCCAGCAGCCCTCGTGCGACTCGGGAGACCCAGTACTTC.

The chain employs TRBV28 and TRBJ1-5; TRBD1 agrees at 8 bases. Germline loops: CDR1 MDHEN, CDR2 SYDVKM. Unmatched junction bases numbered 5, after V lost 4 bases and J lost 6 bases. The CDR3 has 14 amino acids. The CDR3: CASSYTGGIQPQHF. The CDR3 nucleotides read TGTGCCAGCAGTTACACAGGGGGAATTCAGCCCCAGCATTTT.

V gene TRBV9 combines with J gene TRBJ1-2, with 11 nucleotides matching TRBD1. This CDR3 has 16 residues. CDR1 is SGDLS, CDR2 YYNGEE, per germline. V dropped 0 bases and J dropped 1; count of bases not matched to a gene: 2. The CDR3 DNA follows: TGTGCCAGCAGCGTAGCAGGGACAGGGGGTAACTATGGCTACACCTTC. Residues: CASSVAGTGGNYGYTF.

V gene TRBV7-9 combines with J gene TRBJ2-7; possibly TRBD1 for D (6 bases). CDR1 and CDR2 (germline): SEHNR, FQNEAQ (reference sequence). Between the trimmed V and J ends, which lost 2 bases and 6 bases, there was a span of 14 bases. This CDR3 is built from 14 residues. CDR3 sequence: CASSLSQQGSEQYF. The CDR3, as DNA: TGTGCCAGCAGCTTATCTCAACAGGGAAGCGAGCAGTACTTC.

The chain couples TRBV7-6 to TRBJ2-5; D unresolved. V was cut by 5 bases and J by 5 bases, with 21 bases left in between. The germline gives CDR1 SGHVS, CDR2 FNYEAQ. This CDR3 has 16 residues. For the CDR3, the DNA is TGTGCCAGCAGCCGCATGACTGCTGGTACGGCGGAGACCCAGTACTTC. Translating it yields CASSRMTAGTAETQYF.

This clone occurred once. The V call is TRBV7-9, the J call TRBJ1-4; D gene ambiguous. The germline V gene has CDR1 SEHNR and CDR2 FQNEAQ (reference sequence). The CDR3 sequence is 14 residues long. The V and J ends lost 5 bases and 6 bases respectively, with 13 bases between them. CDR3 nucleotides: TGTGCCAGCAGCATTACCGGTGCTTATGAAAAACTGTTTTTT. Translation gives CASSITGAYEKLFF.